There are many counts of the clone carrying this T cell receptor beta chain. Its target is unknown. Amplified regions were TCR beta CDR3 sequences from RNA transcripts. HTBI primers were employed in a first-round RT-PCR of the TCR CDR3. TCRdb reprocessed the multiplex PCR reads with MiXCR, giving one entry per CDR3 protein. The data contain fewer than 350,000 distinct CDR3 sequences, roughly 13% of them singletons. The data stem from a study of T cells in Graves' hyperthyroidism and ophthalmopathy. Findings and limits, study-wide: Among clonotypes expanded in thyroid above 0.001, most were also found in blood.

The junction had 8 bases not matched to a gene; V was cut back by 5 bases and J by 5 bases. The germline gives CDR1 MDHEN, CDR2 SYDVKM. The length of the CDR3 is 15 residues. This clonotype was sampled from a woman aged 40 to 50 with Graves' hyperthyroidism. Source material: blood. V usage is TRBV28 and J usage is TRBJ2-1; 8 bases fit TRBD2. This chain's CDR3 is CASSPGTSINNEQFF. The CDR3 bases are TGTGCCAGCAGTCCTGGGACTAGTATCAACAATGAGCAGTTCTTC. The full variable domain, in which reference TRBV28 and TRBJ2-1 provide the parts outside the CDR3, is DVKVTQSSRYLVKRTGEKVFLECVQDMDHENMFWYRQDPGLGLRLIYFSYDVKMKEKGDIPEGYSVSREKKERFSLILESASTNQTSMYLCASSPGTSINNEQFFGPGTRLTVL.